What follows is one T cell receptor beta chain and its context. The antigen remains unidentified. These data originate in a study of cytomegalovirus exposure and HLA in healthy donors. 60 Vbeta and 13 Jbeta primers were used in PCR. This table comes from immunoSEQ multiplex PCR, and its TCRdb copy is limited to in-frame clones, with some not included. The data show approximately 110,000 clones, around 62% seen once. General study points: A later analysis linked 15,000 to 20,000 TCR beta sequences to HLA alleles at 0.05 false discovery rate. Analysis performed later showed TCR beta chains linked to HLA being more clonally expanded than equally common others. Differences between HLA loci emerged in a later analysis of TCR association rates, with DRB1 most and HLA-C fewest.

The germline CDR1 and CDR2 sequences are MNHEY and SMNVEV (reference sequence). The V end was cut by 0 bases, the J end by 0 bases, with 6 bases between. The CDR3 is made up of 15 amino acids. This rearrangement joins TRBV27 to TRBJ2-1, with a possible D match to TRBD2 (6 bases). The sequencing input was PBMCs. This receptor was identified in a man aged 25 to 40 in good health and CMV-seropositive. CDR3 loop: CASSLSGGSYNEQFF. CDR3 sequence (DNA): TGTGCCAGCAGTTTATCGGGGGGCTCCTACAATGAGCAGTTCTTC.